This T cell receptor (beta chain) was sequenced in a study of T cells in tumors after PD-1 blockade (dated by TCRdb to the late 2010s). About the full investigation: Patients with prior checkpoint blockade, systemic immunosuppressant use, or recent radiotherapy or other anti-cancer therapy within 4 weeks were excluded. Patients were treated with either pembrolizumab 200 mg every 3 weeks or cemiplimab 350 mg every 2 weeks. A subset of patients also received ongoing daily vismodegib 150 mg during anti-PD-1 treatment. On average, peripheral blood samples yielded fewer than 45,000 unique clonotypes and around 110,000 TCR templates (range about 24,000-290,000). Using site-matched tumors from BCC or SCC patients sampled before and after anti-PD-1 therapy, the study carried out paired single-cell RNA and TCR sequencing. To compare clonotypes in blood versus tumor, bulk TCR sequencing was run on under eleven peripheral blood samples drawn from 5 patients. RECIST version 1.1 was used to evaluate clinical response. The paper as a whole reports these results and caveats: The source of novel T cell clones was not identified, and lymphoid organs or rare unexpanded clones within the tumor or the tumor periphery could be included among the possible sources. Roughly two fifths of tumor TCR clonotypes were found in blood, and some novel exhausted tumor clones appeared in pre-treatment blood, suggesting peripheral recruitment.

For this clone: Its antigen is currently not known. No base qualities exist here, and no much larger clone lies one base off it.

The CDR3 numbers 15 residues from cysteine through phenylalanine. Solely the CDR3 DNA is kept, with 45 bases framed from the first base. V is pared back by 3 bases and J by 12 bases, with 23 bases lying between the germline termini. As encoded in the germline V gene, CDR1 is ENHRY while CDR2 is SYGVKD. The time point label on this specimen signifies: before anti-PD-1 therapy. For bulk TCRbeta sequencing, genomic DNA was extracted from tumor biopsies or peripheral blood, and input amounts ranged from about 600 ng to 6,500 ng. All patients had histologically proven advanced or metastatic basal or squamous cell carcinoma and were poor candidates for surgical resection. Of the ten or so patients in the basal cell carcinoma cohort, several underwent bulk tumor TCR sequencing. The immunoSEQ platform was used to carry out deep TCRbeta sequencing. The authors' analysis ran thus. Only productive rearrangements were exported from the immunoSEQ Analyzer for downstream analysis. T cell phenotypes were assigned to bulk TCRbeta clonotypes by matching to single-cell RNA+TCR-seq clones sharing the same TCRbeta sequence. Tumor enrichment of a clone was calculated by dividing the clone's tumor frequency by the clone's PBMC frequency, both taken from bulk TCR sequencing. TCRs were grouped by GLIPH into specificity groups, defined as clusters of distinct TCRs likely recognizing common antigens via shared CDR3 motifs. In its TCRdb copy, this immuneACCESS table keeps in-frame sequences only and misses some clones. Where compared with another copy, unresolved V genes explain less than half of these, and the others have no known cause. V and J calls and clone size are as listed in that table; D and trimming were resolved from the DNA. The sample records more than 40,000 clones, roughly 80% of which are singletons. Approximately 4.1% of the sample belongs to the ten largest clones.

This sample comprised PBMCs, obtained before anti-PD-1 treatment. The chain is made from TRBV10-3 and TRBJ1-1; 6 matching bases give a weak D call of TRBD1. This sequence was found in a human donor with basal cell carcinoma. Here the CDR3 is given as CAISDETWGAWGTFF. In nucleotide form, the sequence is TGTGCCATCAGTGACGAGACTTGGGGGGCTTGGGGGACTTTCTTT.